The following is a TCR beta chain sequence with its context. Its cognate antigen is unknown. The record originates from a study of T-cell reconstitution after alpha-beta-depleted transplantation in children. Library preparation (for TCRbeta) was performed with unique molecular identifiers. TCRdb called the PCR reads again in MiXCR, with one record for every CDR3 protein. The sample lists roughly 70,000 distinct CDR3 sequences, just under 5% occurring once. Study results and caveats: Diversity and T-cell counts at one year after transplant derived mostly from new T cells. The high TCRbeta diversity at day 60 in some patients came from surviving recipient T cells and thymic progenitors.

This CDR3 spans 12 amino acids. Germline-derived CDR1 and CDR2 are MDHEN and SYDVKM. V lost 8 bases to trimming and J lost 5 bases, with 13 bases between them. The sample was PBMCs, mostly from graft donor cells, taken 180 days after TCRalphabeta/CD19-depleted stem cell transplant. The chain employs TRBV28 and TRBJ2-7, with D possibly being TRBD1 (5 bases). This clonotype was obtained from a boy under three years old who had a stem cell transplant for acute myeloid leukemia, so the T cells may come from the graft donor. The CDR3, as DNA: TGTGCCAGCGTCTCCAGGGCAAACGAGCAGTACGTC. Its protein product is CASVSRANEQYV.